These 18 T cell receptor beta chains came from one sample sequenced in a study of cytomegalovirus exposure and HLA in healthy donors. Measured with immunoSEQ multiplex PCR; TCRdb has only the in-frame clones, and not every one. Here the sample spans some 130,000 clones, approximately 84% being singletons. The sample comprised PBMCs. Every receptor here comes from a man aged 25-40 years in good health and CMV-seropositive.

The chain links TRBV2 to TRBJ2-7, with D perhaps matching TRBD1 (6 bases). There are 14 residues in the CDR3. Per germline, CDR1 SNHLY and CDR2 FYNNEI. V was cut by 6 bases and J by 7 bases, with 19 bases left in between. The CDR3 sequence: CASRAQGLGGEQYF. DNA for the CDR3: TGTGCCAGCAGGGCTCAGGGGCTTGGGGGTGAGCAGTACTTC.

This clone appeared once. The CDR3 sequence is CASSVSGQDTDTQYF. CDR3 DNA sequence: TGTGCCAGCAGTGTGTCCGGACAGGACACAGATACGCAGTATTTT. V is TRBV6-1 and J is TRBJ2-3; 7 bases fit TRBD1. The V segment lost 4 bases and the J segment 2 bases; nucleotides outside the gene matches: 6. This CDR3 is 15 amino acids long. The germline V gene has CDR1 MNHNS and CDR2 SASEGT.

The rearrangement uses TRBV6-6 and TRBJ2-7; maybe TRBD2 (5 bases). The CDR3 is 14 residues long. Germline CDR1 and CDR2: MNHNY and SVGAGI (reference sequence). Trimming left V 3 bases short and J 1 base short, with 10 bases between. For the CDR3, the DNA is TGTGCCAGCAGTTATGAGGGCAGATCCTACGAGCAGTACTTC. This codes for CASSYEGRSYEQYF.

J is TRBJ1-2 and V is TRBV27; D is ambiguous. The V gene's germline CDR1 is MNHEY and CDR2 SMNVEV (reference sequence). With 2 bases removed from V and 7 bases from J, the gap between germline ends came to 14 bases. This CDR3 comprises 14 residues. The CDR3 nucleotides are TGTGCCAGCAGTTTACGCCCCGGGGAGGGTGGCTACACCTTC. This encodes CASSLRPGEGGYTF.

The V gene is TRBV15, the J gene TRBJ2-7; 15 nucleotides agree with TRBD2. The CDR3 contains 18 residues. Unmatched junction bases numbered 5, after V lost 0 bases and J lost 2 bases. Germline V lookup: CDR1 LNHNV, CDR2 YYDKDF (reference sequence). Here the CDR3 reads CATSRDGTSGGSAYEQYF. The CDR3 nucleotides are TGTGCCACCAGCAGAGATGGGACTAGCGGGGGGTCCGCCTACGAGCAGTACTTC.

This clone was seen only once. The chain joins TRBV19 to TRBJ1-2, with D tentatively TRBD1 (5 bases). The CDR3 has 12 residues. Germline-derived CDR1 and CDR2 are LNHDA and SQIVND (reference sequence). Between the trimmed V and J ends, which lost 6 bases and 1 base, there was a span of 6 bases. CDR3 nucleotide sequence: TGTGCCAGTAGACAGGATAACTATGGCTACACCTTC. This encodes CASRQDNYGYTF.

This clone was observed a single time. This chain joins TRBV7-2 and TRBJ2-1, with no clear D. This CDR3 has 13 residues. The V gene lost 4 bases and the J gene lost 8 bases, with 12 bases spanning the gap. The germline V gene encodes CDR1 SGHTA and CDR2 FQGNSA. CDR3 region: CASSSPVIYEQFF. CDR3 nucleotides: TGTGCCAGCAGCTCCCCTGTAATCTATGAGCAGTTCTTC.

This chain links TRBV6-5 with TRBJ2-7; 11 bases are a match to TRBD2. This CDR3 spans 16 amino acids. Germline lookup yields CDR1 MNHEY and CDR2 SVGAGI. V was pared by 3 bases and J by 5 bases, with 9 bases of the junction left unmatched. The CDR3 nucleotides read TGTGCCAGCAGTTATTTAGCGGGAGGGCCGACAGACGAGCAGTACTTC. This translates into CASSYLAGGPTDEQYF.

CDR3 sequence reads: CASSLGTVTGNTIYF. The CDR3 coding sequence is TGTGCCAGCAGCTTAGGGACAGTTACTGGAAACACCATATATTTT. J is TRBJ1-3 and V is TRBV7-9; a possible D gene is TRBD1 (6 bases). The V end was cut by 1 base, the J end by 2 bases, with 9 bases between. Per the germline V gene, CDR1 is SEHNR and CDR2 is FQNEAQ (reference sequence). The CDR3 runs 15 residues.

CDR3 amino acids: CASSLRGLAGGDHEQYF. CDR3 nucleotides: TGTGCCAGCAGTTTACGGGGACTAGCGGGGGGTGACCACGAGCAGTACTTC. The chain joins TRBV27 to TRBJ2-7; 15 nucleotides line up with TRBD2. Losses at the gene ends were 2 bases for V and 5 bases for J; bases not matched to a gene: 7. The CDR3 loop spans 17 amino acids. Germline lookup yields CDR1 MNHEY and CDR2 SMNVEV (reference sequence).

The chain recombines TRBV5-3 with TRBJ2-7, with 9 bases identical to TRBD1. TRBV5-3 is filed as an ORF, its function uncertain. This CDR3 comprises 15 residues. With 4 bases clipped from V and 3 bases from J, the junction kept 8 bases outside the gene matches. The CDR3 sequence: CARSHRDRVDYEQYF. In DNA, the CDR3 is TGTGCCAGAAGCCACCGGGACAGGGTCGACTACGAGCAGTACTTC.

The chain couples TRBV7-3 to TRBJ2-3, with D perhaps matching TRBD2 (6 bases). This CDR3 comprises 13 residues. The V gene's germline CDR1 is SGHTA and CDR2 FQGTGA. Trimming removed 8 bases from V and 2 bases from J, with 11 bases in between. This CDR3 is CASGGNPTDTQYF. DNA of the CDR3: TGTGCCAGCGGGGGGAACCCCACAGATACGCAGTATTTT.

This rearrangement joins TRBV7-2 to TRBJ1-1, with a possible D match to TRBD1 (5 bases). V lost 3 bases, J lost 4 bases, and 9 bases lay in between. The length of the CDR3 is 13 residues. Germline assignment: CDR1 SGHTA and CDR2 FQGNSA. CDR3 residues: CASSFREATEAFF. CDR3 nucleotide sequence: TGTGCCAGCAGCTTCAGGGAGGCCACTGAAGCTTTCTTT.

This clone occurred a few times. The genes are TRBV6-4 and TRBJ2-2, with a weak D call TRBD1 (6 bases). The CDR3 extends over 15 amino acids. The V gene's germline CDR1 is MRHNA and CDR2 SNTAGT. V was cut by 0 bases and J by 4 bases, with 9 bases left in between. CDR3 DNA: TGTGCCAGCAGTGACTCGGGGGCTAGCACCGGGGAGCTGTTTTTT. It yields the protein CASSDSGASTGELFF.

The V gene is TRBV11-2, the J gene TRBJ1-6; maybe TRBD1 (6 bases). CDR1 and CDR2 from the germline V gene are SGHAT and FQNNGV. The CDR3 sequence is 15 residues long. Trimming cost V 3 bases and J 7 bases, with 13 bases left between them. The CDR3 coding sequence is TGTGCCAGCAGCTTTGCCGGGCAGGGGAATTCACCCCTCCACTTT. Translating gives CASSFAGQGNSPLHF.

This clone showed up just once. This chain connects TRBV7-9 to TRBJ2-7, with a possible D match to TRBD2 (6 bases). Germline CDR1 reads SEHNR; CDR2 reads FQNEAQ (reference sequence). V was cut by 2 bases and J by 0 bases, with 17 bases left in between. The CDR3 totals 17 residues. CDR3 in DNA: TGTGCCAGCAGCTTATCGCTAGCGACCCTCCTCTCCTACGAGCAGTACTTC. Amino acids: CASSLSLATLLSYEQYF.

This sequence joins TRBV7-2 and TRBJ1-5; 8 bases map to TRBD1. From germline, CDR1 is SGHTA and CDR2 FQGNSA. The CDR3 is 16 amino acids. Trimming at V came to 5 bases and at J to 4 bases, leaving 10 bases not matched to a gene. Written as DNA, the CDR3 is TGTGCCAGCAGCGGACAGGGCGTCCTTTTGAATCAGCCCCAGCATTTT. It codes for CASSGQGVLLNQPQHF.

The sample holds a few counts of this clone. The chain combines TRBV2 with TRBJ1-2, with D possibly TRBD1 on 5 matching bases. The CDR3 contains 13 residues. From germline, CDR1 is SNHLY and CDR2 FYNNEI. V lost 6 bases, J lost 6 bases, and 14 bases lay in between. The CDR3 DNA sequence: TGTGCCAGCAGCGAACGGCGGGGCAATGGCTACACCTTC. Protein sequence: CASSERRGNGYTF. Full variable domain (missing parts from reference TRBV2 and TRBJ1-2): EPEVTQTPSHQVTQMGQEVILRCVPISNHLYFYWYRQILGQKVEFLVSFYNNEISEKSEIFDDQFSVERPDGSNFTLKIRSTKLEDSAMYFCASSERRGNGYTFGSGTRLTVV.